This T cell receptor beta chain originates from a study of CD8 T cells in ankylosing spondylitis. Study observations and caveats: Within ankylosing spondylitis blood, a TCR beta motif made up of several highly homologous variants appeared to be characteristic. Matched synovial fluid from ankylosing spondylitis patients was reported to be enriched for disease-linked clones.

TCRdb fed the 5' RACE reads into MiXCR, producing one record per CDR3 protein. The sample lists 300,000 to 400,000 distinct CDR3 sequences; approximately 22% were seen once. A word on this clonotype: Its matching antigen is unknown.

The CDR3 spans 16 residues. Germline V CDR1 and CDR2: DFQATT, SNEGSKA (reference sequence). Trimming cost V 3 bases and J 1 base; bases outside gene matches: 8. The clonotype originates from a male donor with ankylosing spondylitis or in good health (not recorded which). Sequencing input: blood, either unsorted or a sorted T cell fraction (not recorded which). The chain links TRBV20-1 to TRBJ2-7, with 11 bases lining up with TRBD2. The DNA for the CDR3 is TGCAGTGCTAGGTCCCCGGGACTAGCGGATTCCTACGAGCAGTACTTC. This translates into CSARSPGLADSYEQYF.